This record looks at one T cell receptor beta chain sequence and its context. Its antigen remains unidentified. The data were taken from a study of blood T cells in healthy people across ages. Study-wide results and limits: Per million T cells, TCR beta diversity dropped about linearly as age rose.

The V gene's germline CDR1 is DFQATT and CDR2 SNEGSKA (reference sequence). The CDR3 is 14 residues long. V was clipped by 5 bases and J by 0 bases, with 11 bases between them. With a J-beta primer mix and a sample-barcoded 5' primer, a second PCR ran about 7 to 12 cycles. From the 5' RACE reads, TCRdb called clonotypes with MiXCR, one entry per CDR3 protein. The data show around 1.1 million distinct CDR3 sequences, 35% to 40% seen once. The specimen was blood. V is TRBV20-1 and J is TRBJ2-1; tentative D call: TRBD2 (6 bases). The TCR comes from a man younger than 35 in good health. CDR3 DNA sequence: TGCAGTGCTGGTGGGGGGAGCTCCTACAATGAGCAGTTCTTC. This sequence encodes CSAGGGSSYNEQFF.